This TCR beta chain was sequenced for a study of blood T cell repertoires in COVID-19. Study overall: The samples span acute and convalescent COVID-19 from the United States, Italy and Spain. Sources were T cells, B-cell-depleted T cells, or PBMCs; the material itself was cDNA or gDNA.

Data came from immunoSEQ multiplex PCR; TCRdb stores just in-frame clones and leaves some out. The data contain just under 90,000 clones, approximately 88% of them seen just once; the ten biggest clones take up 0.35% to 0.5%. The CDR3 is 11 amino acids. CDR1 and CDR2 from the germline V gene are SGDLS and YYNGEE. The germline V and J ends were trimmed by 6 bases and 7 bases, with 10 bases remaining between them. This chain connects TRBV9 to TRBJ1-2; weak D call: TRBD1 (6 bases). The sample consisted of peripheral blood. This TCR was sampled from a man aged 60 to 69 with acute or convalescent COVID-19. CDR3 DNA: TGTGCCAGCAAAGGGGGAAGTGGCTACACCTTC. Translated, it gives CASKGGSGYTF.